This T cell receptor (beta chain) was observed in a study of T-cell memory formation after mild COVID-19. Regarding this clonotype: Antigen: not known.

TCRdb redid the calling of the 5' RACE reads with MiXCR, one entry per CDR3 protein. The sample carries under 200,000 distinct CDR3 sequences, roughly 11% recorded once. Study-level results: For second-wave clones that peaked at day 37, SARS-CoV-2 specificity went unverified. Clones shrinking from day 15 to 85 showed even CD4/CD8 mixes; later expanders tilted CD4+. That cross-reactive memory joined was suggested by some responding clones appearing in pre-infection memory.

The CDR3 totals 15 residues. Germline CDR1 SNHLY, CDR2 FYNNEI. The V end lost 8 bases, the J end lost 4 bases, and 20 bases lay between the germline ends. Source material: PBMCs or a T cell subset sorted from them (not recorded which). This chain joins TRBV2 and TRBJ1-1, with D possibly TRBD1 on 5 matching bases. This TCR derives from a man aged 18 to 29 who had mild COVID-19 (a few samples of this study predate the infection). Cell type and time point are not known. The CDR3 region has the DNA TGTGCCAGCCATTCCCTCGGGGGAAGTCGCACTGAAGCTTTCTTT. Translated, it gives CASHSLGGSRTEAFF.